This T cell receptor beta chain was sequenced for a study of T cell repertoires in cytomegalovirus infection. Study-wide results and caveats: HLA-C-restricted CMV clonotypes gave the most frequent clonotype in two of eight donors.

On this clonotype itself: What it recognizes is unknown.

Germline V gene sequence: CDR1 LGHDT, CDR2 YNNKEL (reference sequence). The V end lost 4 bases, the J end lost 8 bases, and 14 bases lay between the germline ends. The CDR3 has 14 amino acids. A single record per CDR3 protein comes from TCRdb applying MiXCR to the reads. Among about 69,000 distinct CDR3 sequences, 28% were seen once, and the ten largest hold just under 60%. The rearrangement uses TRBV3-1 and TRBJ1-4, with D perhaps matching TRBD1 (5 bases). The clonotype originates from a human donor in good health (CMV status not recorded). Some clones in this sample may be carry-over from other donors' samples. The sample consisted of CD8+ T cells from cultured PBMCs, taken from culture after CMV antigen stimulation. The CDR3 DNA reads as TGTGCCAGCAGCCCGACAGTCAACAACGAAAAACTGTTTTTT. Amino acid sequence: CASSPTVNNEKLFF.